Listed below are T cell receptor beta chains from one sample, sequenced in a study of monozygotic twins with inflammatory bowel disease. TCRdb re-analyzed the 5' RACE reads; it lists each CDR3 protein once, without DNA. This specimen shows just over 300,000 distinct CDR3 sequences; the ten leading clones hold 5.6%. Sequencing was done on a sample of blood. Receptors were obtained from a human donor with ulcerative colitis or Crohn's disease, or a healthy co-twin of an affected twin (not recorded which). Each CDR3 is given with its conserved first and last residue.

TRBV20-1	TRBJ2-1	CSARVRLAGASEQFF
TRBV3-1	TRBJ2-7	CASSNSFSYEQYF
TRBV5-1	TRBJ2-1	CASSSNSGSSYNEQFF
TRBV6-1	TRBJ1-6	CASRRTVSSYNSPLHF
TRBV7-9	TRBJ2-3	CASSLERGASSTDTQYF
TRBV7-2	TRBJ1-3	CASSLRWTGARDTIYF
TRBV3-1	TRBJ2-1	CASSEKRGGWEQFF
TRBV18	TRBJ1-5	CASSRDNRASYSNQPQHF
TRBV18	TRBJ2-3	CASSPTTSGSADTQYF
TRBV4-2	TRBJ2-5	CASSGAYQETQYF
TRBV6-6	TRBJ2-1	CASSYSRGDNEQFF
TRBV9	TRBJ2-1	CASSVRGSSSYNEQFF
TRBV12-3/TRBV12-4	TRBJ1-1	CASTRGYTEAFF
TRBV28	TRBJ1-1	CASSLRGWVATEAFF
TRBV20-1	TRBJ2-5	CSASLRAPYQETQYF
TRBV2	TRBJ2-5	CASSYGTSGVETQYF
TRBV3-1	TRBJ1-1	CASSQIRPNTEAFF
TRBV5-6	TRBJ2-1	CASSRISNEQFF
TRBV6-2/TRBV6-3	TRBJ2-4	CASSPNTGAKNIQYF
TRBV7-9	TRBJ1-1	CASSPGGKNTEAFF
TRBV12-3/TRBV12-4	TRBJ2-7	CASSLSGLAGFPTYEQYF
TRBV4-2	TRBJ2-2	CASSPHKVWTGVLLAPGELFF
TRBV20-1	TRBJ1-5	CSAITAPGANQPQHF
TRBV4-3	TRBJ2-3	CASSQRGGAGGTDTQYF
TRBV20-1	TRBJ2-3	CSAPGFTDTQYF
TRBV12-2	TRBJ2-4	CASRPSYGNIQYF
TRBV20-1	TRBJ1-4	CSANGVSSGEGEKLFF
TRBV25-1	TRBJ2-5	CASSDTAGEAETQYF
TRBV19	TRBJ2-3	CASSRTVTDTQYF
TRBV6-2/TRBV6-3	TRBJ2-4	CASSQGTSSAKNIQYF
TRBV5-4	TRBJ2-7	CASSLASGGLSYEQYF
TRBV20-1	TRBJ2-2	CSARWRKNTGELFF
TRBV6-1	TRBJ2-5	CASSEYRTDQETQYF
TRBV7-9	TRBJ1-6	CASCQGLHNSPLHF
TRBV10-3	TRBJ1-2	CAISDLGLGYTF
TRBV4-3	TRBJ2-3	CASSQVASTDTQYF
TRBV7-9	TRBJ2-3	CASSLLDTDTQYF
TRBV6-2/TRBV6-3	TRBJ2-3	CASTDAGYSTSTDTQYF
TRBV7-9	TRBJ2-2	CASTRGGKVSGGELFF
TRBV9	TRBJ2-3	CASSPDTGEDTQYF
TRBV19	TRBJ1-5	CASSITGSRQPQHF
TRBV6-2/TRBV6-3	TRBJ1-6	CASTLRGDRLHF
TRBV7-2	TRBJ1-3	CASSFTGTAGSGNTIYF